A selection of T cell receptor beta chains follows, all from one sample in a study of blood T cells in healthy people across ages. MiXCR was run by TCRdb on the 5' RACE reads, yielding one entry per CDR3 protein. The sample has about 2 million distinct CDR3 sequences; roughly 50% are singletons. The sample consisted of blood. The receptors stem from a woman aged 40-49 years in good health. CDR3s include the opening cysteine and the closing phenylalanine or tryptophan. A D gene is named only where the DNA matches it firmly. A row's size may be missing; if present it is once, few, many or a size class.

TRBJ2-5 TRBD2 few 15 TRBV20-1 TGCAGTGCTAGACTAGCGGGGGGGAATCAAGAGACCCAGTACTTC CSARLAGGNQETQYF
TRBJ2-1 TRBD1 - 16 TRBV6-5 TGTGCCAGCAGTAAGAGGACAGGGGGCGTTTACAATGAGCAGTTCTTC CASSKRTGGVYNEQFF
TRBJ2-3 TRBD2 - 16 TRBV7-2 TGTGCCAGCAGCTCACTAGCGGGGGGGCCCGCAGATACGCAGTATTTT CASSSLAGGPADTQYF
TRBJ2-1 TRBD2 - 16 TRBV12-3/TRBV12-4 TGTGCCAGCAGGCCGGGGAAGCGGGGGGGCTACAATGAGCAGTTCTTC CASRPGKRGGYNEQFF
TRBJ2-5 - - 13 TRBV7-9 TGTGCTATCACAGGGCTAGCGGACAATGAGCAGTACTTC CAITGLADNEQYF
TRBJ2-1 TRBD1 - 15 TRBV6-2/TRBV6-3 TGTGCCAGCAGTTACGGGGGACAGGATTACAATGAGCAGTTCTTC CASSYGGQDYNEQFF
TRBJ2-3 TRBD2 - 15 TRBV7-2 TGTGCCAGCAGCTTACAGACTAGCTACTCAGATACGCAGTATTTT CASSLQTSYSDTQYF
TRBJ2-1 TRBD1 - 15 TRBV18 TGTGCCAGCTCTCGCTCCCAGGGACAGTACAATGAGCAGTTCTTC CASSRSQGQYNEQFF
TRBJ2-2 - - 15 TRBV5-1 TGCGCCAGCAGCGAGGCCGGGACCAACACCGGGGAGCTGTTTTTT CASSEAGTNTGELFF
TRBJ1-6 TRBD1 once 17 TRBV4-3 TGCGCCAGCAGCCTTTCGGACAGGCCCGGGTATAATTCACCCCTCCACTTT CASSLSDRPGYNSPLHF
TRBJ2-1 - - 15 TRBV5-1 TGCGCCAGCAGCGTACAGCTTAACTCCTACAATGAGCAGTTCTTC CASSVQLNSYNEQFF
TRBJ2-3 - few 16 TRBV20-1 TGCAGTGCTAGAGCACGGGGGAGCGATAGCACAGATACGCAGTATTTT CSARARGSDSTDTQYF
TRBJ2-5 - - 14 TRBV29-1 TGCAGCGTTGTTAAACCTGGGGGCCAAGAGACCCAGTACTTC CSVVKPGGQETQYF
TRBJ1-2 - once 14 TRBV7-9 TGTGCCAGCAGCCAGAGCAGGGGCGCGTATGGCTACACCTTC CASSQSRGAYGYTF
TRBJ2-5 TRBD2 few 13 TRBV28 TGTGCCAGCACTAGCGGGGGTCGAGAGACCCAGTACTTC CASTSGGRETQYF
TRBJ2-7 - - 16 TRBV4-3 TGCGCCAGCAGCCATGTCTCTTCGGGGGCCCCCTACGAGCAGTACTTC CASSHVSSGAPYEQYF
TRBJ2-7 - - 17 TRBV5-1 TGCGCCAGCAGCTTTCCCAACTGGACAGCCGTCTCCCACGAGCAGTACTTC CASSFPNWTAVSHEQYF
TRBJ1-2 - - 16 TRBV4-2 TGTGCCAGCAGCCAAGAAGCTGGGCGGGGCGTCTATGGCTACACCTTC CASSQEAGRGVYGYTF
TRBJ2-7 TRBD1 few 19 TRBV11-3 TGTGCCAGCAGCTTGCCGACTTTCGAAGGGAGACAGGGGACCGACGAGCAGTACTTC CASSLPTFEGRQGTDEQYF
TRBJ1-1 TRBD1 - 15 TRBV28 TGTGCCAGCAGATCCCCAGGGACAGTTAACACTGAAGCTTTCTTT CASRSPGTVNTEAFF
TRBJ2-1 TRBD1 few 15 TRBV20-1 TGCAGTGCTAGAGATCCCCGTAGGACAGGGGATGAGCAGTTCTTC CSARDPRRTGDEQFF
TRBJ2-3 - many 13 TRBV27 TGTGCCAGCAGTCCGGCAGGCACAGATACGCAGTATTTT CASSPAGTDTQYF
TRBJ2-1 TRBD2 - 19 TRBV7-9 TGTGCCAGCAGCTCCTCCCTAGCGGGGGCGATATTATCCTACAATGAGCAGTTCTTC CASSSSLAGAILSYNEQFF
TRBJ1-6 - - 15 TRBV5-1 TGCGCCAGCAGCTTGGCCCTACCCGGGAATTCACCCCTCCACTTT CASSLALPGNSPLHF